What follows are 18 T cell receptor beta chains derived from one specimen sequenced in a study of breast tumors, draining lymph nodes, adjacent tissues. TCRdb re-called the multiplex PCR reads with MiXCR, one entry per CDR3 protein. The sample consists of 60,000 to 65,000 distinct CDR3 sequences, approximately 57% of them appearing once. The specimen was breast tumor tissue. The receptors here all came from a female donor with breast cancer. Some clones in this sample may be carry-over from other donors' samples.

Ten or more counts support this clonotype. This chain connects TRBV5-1 to TRBJ2-3; tentative D call: TRBD1 (6 bases). The CDR3 runs 14 residues. CDR1 is SGHRS, CDR2 YFSETQ, per germline. V dropped 7 bases and J dropped 7 bases, with 19 bases sitting between them. The CDR3 is CASCPGTNCHTQYF. The CDR3, as DNA: TGCGCCAGCTGCCCCGGGACAAACTGCCATACGCAGTATTTT.

As to this clonotype: It is unclear where the CDR3 begins or ends on the DNA, so no DNA is shown, and the CDR3 is as TCRdb lists it. The rearrangement links TRBV13 to TRBJ2-3; TRBD1, the D gene given by the table, was not confirmed from the DNA. CDR1 PRHDT and CDR2 FYEKMQ come from the germline V gene (reference sequence). The CDR3 spans 21 residues, counting both ends. This chain's CDR3 is CASSFYICSAGDRDYTDTQYF.

This clonotype was seen ten or more times. J is TRBJ2-7 and V is TRBV6-1, with D maybe TRBD2 (6 bases). The germline CDR1 and CDR2 sequences are MNHNS and SASEGT. Trimming left V 8 bases short and J 9 bases short, with 14 bases between. The CDR3 has 11 residues. CDR3 in DNA: TGTGCCAGCGGGGCGGGGATGGGGCAGTACTTC. It specifies CASGAGMGQYF.

The J gene is TRBJ1-5, the V gene TRBV28, with no clear D. The CDR3 length is 13 residues. The germline V and J ends were trimmed by 8 bases and 12 bases, with 20 bases remaining between them. CDR1 is MDHEN, CDR2 SYDVKM, per germline. In nucleotides, the CDR3 is TGTGCCAGCCCCCCCTTAGGCGCGGCCTTCCAGCATTTT. Translation gives CASPPLGAAFQHF. Looking up the rest from reference TRBV28 and TRBJ1-5 gives the full variable domain: DVKVTQSSRYLVKRTGEKVFLECVQDMDHENMFWYRQDPGLGLRLIYFSYDVKMKEKGDIPEGYSVSREKKERFSLILESASTNQTSMYLCASPPLGAAFQHFGDGTRLSIL.

The J gene is TRBJ1-5, the V gene TRBV20-1; D ambiguous. CDR1 DFQATT and CDR2 SNEGSKA come from the germline V gene (reference sequence). The CDR3 runs 14 residues. V gave up 5 bases and J gave up 5 bases, with 16 bases separating them. The CDR3 sequence is CSAGHSGNDQPQHF. The DNA of the CDR3 is TGCAGTGCTGGCCATTCGGGGAACGATCAGCCCCAGCATTTT.

As DNA, the CDR3 is TGTGCCAGCAGTTACCAGCGGGGGGGGCTCTATGGCTACACCTTC. Its protein is CASSYQRGGLYGYTF. The V gene is TRBV6-5, the J gene TRBJ1-2; tentative D call: TRBD1 (6 bases). V gave up 2 bases and J gave up 4 bases, with 14 bases separating them. Per germline, CDR1 MNHEY and CDR2 SVGAGI. The CDR3 covers 15 residues.

The J gene is TRBJ1-5, the V gene TRBV20-1; tentative D call: TRBD1 (5 bases). This CDR3 comprises 14 residues. V was shortened by 5 bases and J by 6 bases, with 17 bases between the two germline ends. Per germline, CDR1 DFQATT and CDR2 SNEGSKA (reference sequence). The chain's CDR3 is CSAWGSSIPQPQHF. CDR3 coding DNA: TGCAGTGCTTGGGGCAGTTCCATCCCTCAGCCCCAGCATTTT.

The V and J genes are TRBV29-1 and TRBJ2-2, with 7 bases that match TRBD1. The trim removed 6 bases at V and 0 bases at J, leaving 4 bases unmatched. Germline loops: CDR1 SQVTM, CDR2 ANQGSEA. The CDR3 spans 14 residues. CDR3 region: CSVRTGPNTGELFF. The CDR3 DNA follows: TGCAGCGTGAGGACAGGCCCGAACACCGGGGAGCTGTTTTTT.

This clonotype is medium-sized (0.01 to 0.1%) in the sample. In DNA form, the CDR3 reads TGTGCCAGTAGGGTAGCGGGGGGGCTTCCAGATACGCAGTATTTT. Translated, it gives CASRVAGGLPDTQYF. The chain has TRBV19 and TRBJ2-3; TRBD2 aligns across 11 bases. The CDR3 is made up of 15 amino acids. Unmatched junction bases numbered 6, after V lost 6 bases and J lost 4 bases. Germline CDR1 is LNHDA and CDR2 is SQIVND (reference sequence).

Many counts were recorded for this clonotype. This chain joins TRBV7-9 and TRBJ2-7; no definite D call. Per the germline V gene, CDR1 is SEHNR and CDR2 is FQNEAQ (reference sequence). Trimming left V 5 bases short and J 0 bases short, with 11 bases between. This CDR3 contains 14 residues. The CDR3 sequence is CASSPRGPSYEQYF. The CDR3 DNA follows: TGTGCCAGCAGCCCCCGTGGCCCCTCCTACGAGCAGTACTTC.

The chain recombines TRBV19 with TRBJ1-5; 7 bases map to TRBD1. Germline V gene lookup returns CDR1 LNHDA and CDR2 SQIVND (reference sequence). V was clipped by 6 bases and J by 12 bases; unmatched bases: 11. CDR3 length: 13 residues. The CDR3 bases are TGTGCCAGTAGCGCATTGACAGGGCCATTCCAGCATTTT. It translates to CASSALTGPFQHF. Drawing the rest from reference TRBV19 and TRBJ1-5, the complete variable domain is DGGITQSPKYLFRKEGQNVTLSCEQNLNHDAMYWYRQDPGQGLRLIYYSQIVNDFQKGDIAEGYSVSREKKESFPLTVTSAQKNPTAFYLCASSALTGPFQHFGDGTRLSIL.

This clonotype has at least ten counts. The genes are TRBV5-8 and TRBJ2-7, with D possibly called TRBD1 or TRBD2 (6 bases each). Deletions cut 0 bases from V and 3 bases from J, with 13 bases between. From germline, CDR1 is SGHTS and CDR2 YDEGEE. The CDR3 is 15 residues long. The CDR3 DNA follows: TGTGCCAGCAGCTTGGAAGGGGGGTCACACTACGAGCAGTACTTC. Amino acids: CASSLEGGSHYEQYF.

This clonotype was found many times. This chain links TRBV12-3 or TRBV12-4 with TRBJ2-1, with TRBD2 matching over 7 bases. J gave up 4 bases and V 8 bases, and 5 bases lay outside the gene matches. The CDR3 consists of 13 residues. The chain's CDR3 is CASGPGGYNEQFF. DNA for the CDR3: TGTGCCAGCGGCCCCGGGGGGTACAATGAGCAGTTCTTC.

The chain links TRBV7-3 to TRBJ2-1, with no clear D. Trimming shortened V by 6 bases and J by 13 bases, and 13 bases separated the two germline ends. The CDR3 spans 11 residues. Germline V CDR1 and CDR2: SGHTA, FQGTGA. The CDR3 DNA reads TGTGCCAGCAGTTTAGGTATGCTTCAGTTCTTC. Its translation: CASSLGMLQFF.

This clonotype has just one count. The chain carries TRBV19 and TRBJ2-2; 10 bases are shared with TRBD2. The CDR3 consists of 14 residues. V lost 3 bases to trimming and J lost 6 bases; unmatched junction nucleotides: 1. CDR1 is LNHDA, CDR2 SQIVND, per germline (reference sequence). CDR3: CASSILAGAGELFF. DNA of the CDR3: TGTGCCAGTAGTATCCTAGCGGGAGCCGGGGAGCTGTTTTTT.

This clonotype was picked up one time. V and J are TRBV9 and TRBJ2-5; 7 bases fit TRBD2. Germline V gene data show CDR1 as SGDLS and CDR2 as YYNGEE. This CDR3 has 14 residues. Unmatched junction bases numbered 8, after V lost 4 bases and J lost 5 bases. CDR3 DNA sequence: TGTGCCAGCAGCCCCCGGACTAGAGGCGAGACCCAGTACTTC. It yields the protein CASSPRTRGETQYF. The full variable domain, in which reference TRBV9 and TRBJ2-5 provide the parts outside the CDR3, is DSGVTQTPKHLITATGQRVTLRCSPRSGDLSVYWYQQSLDQGLQFLIQYYNGEERAKGNILERFSAQQFPDLHSELNLSSLELGDSALYFCASSPRTRGETQYFGPGTRLLVL.

In this sample, this clonotype turned up many times. It may be a read error: a sequence one base away is much more abundant. The chain recombines TRBV7-2 with TRBJ2-2; 16 bases align to TRBD2. The V gene end was trimmed by 5 bases and the J gene end by 6 bases; junction bases not matched to a gene: 12. Per germline, CDR1 SGHTA and CDR2 FQGNSA. This CDR3 has 19 residues. The CDR3 loop reads CASSQYGGLAGGDPGELFF. The CDR3 DNA is TGTGCCAGCAGCCAGTATGGGGGACTAGCGGGAGGGGACCCCGGGGAGCTGTTTTTT.

V gene TRBV20-1 combines with J gene TRBJ2-3; 16 bases agree with TRBD2. The V gene's germline CDR1 is DFQATT and CDR2 SNEGSKA (reference sequence). The CDR3 contains 19 residues. Unmatched junction bases numbered 12, after V lost 3 bases and J lost 3 bases. The CDR3: CSARDPGLAGGPGTDTQYF. In DNA form, the CDR3 reads TGCAGTGCTAGGGATCCGGGACTAGCGGGAGGGCCGGGAACAGATACGCAGTATTTT.